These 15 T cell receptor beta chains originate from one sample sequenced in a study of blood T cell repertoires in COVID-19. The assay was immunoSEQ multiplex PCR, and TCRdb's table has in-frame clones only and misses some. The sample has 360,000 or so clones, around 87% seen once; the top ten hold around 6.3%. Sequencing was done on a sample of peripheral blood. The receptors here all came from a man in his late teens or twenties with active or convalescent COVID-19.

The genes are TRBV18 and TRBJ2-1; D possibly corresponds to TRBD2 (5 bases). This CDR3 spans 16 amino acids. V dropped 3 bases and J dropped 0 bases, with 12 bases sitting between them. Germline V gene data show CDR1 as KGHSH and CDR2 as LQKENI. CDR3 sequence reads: CASSPEDWSSYNEQFF. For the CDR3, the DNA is TGTGCCAGCTCACCGGAGGATTGGAGCTCCTACAATGAGCAGTTCTTC.

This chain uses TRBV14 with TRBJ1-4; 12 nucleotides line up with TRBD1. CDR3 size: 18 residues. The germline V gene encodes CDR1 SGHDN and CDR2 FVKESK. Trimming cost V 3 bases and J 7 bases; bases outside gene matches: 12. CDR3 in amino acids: CASSQGQGAVHLVEKLFF. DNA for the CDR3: TGTGCCAGCAGCCAGGGACAGGGGGCAGTTCATCTGGTTGAAAAACTGTTTTTT.

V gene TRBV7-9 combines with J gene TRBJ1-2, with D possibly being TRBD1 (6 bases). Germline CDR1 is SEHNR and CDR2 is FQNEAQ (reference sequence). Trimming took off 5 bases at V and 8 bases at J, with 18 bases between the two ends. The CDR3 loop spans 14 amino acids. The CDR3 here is CASSPRQAPRGYTF. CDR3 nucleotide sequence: TGTGCCAGCAGCCCGCGACAGGCCCCCCGAGGCTACACCTTC.

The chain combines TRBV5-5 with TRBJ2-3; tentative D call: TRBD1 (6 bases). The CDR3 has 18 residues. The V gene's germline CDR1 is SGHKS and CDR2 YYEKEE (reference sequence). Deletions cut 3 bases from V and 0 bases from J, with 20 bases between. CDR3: CASSSVPGTTTSTDTQYF. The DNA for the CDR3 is TGTGCCAGCAGCTCAGTCCCCGGGACAACTACTAGCACAGATACGCAGTATTTT.

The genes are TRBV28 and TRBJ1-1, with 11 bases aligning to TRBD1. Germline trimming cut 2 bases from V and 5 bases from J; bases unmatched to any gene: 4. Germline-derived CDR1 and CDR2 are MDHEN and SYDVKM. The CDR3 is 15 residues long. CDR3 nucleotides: TGTGCCAGCAGTTTAACCGGGACAGGGGGAACTGAAGCTTTCTTT. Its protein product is CASSLTGTGGTEAFF.

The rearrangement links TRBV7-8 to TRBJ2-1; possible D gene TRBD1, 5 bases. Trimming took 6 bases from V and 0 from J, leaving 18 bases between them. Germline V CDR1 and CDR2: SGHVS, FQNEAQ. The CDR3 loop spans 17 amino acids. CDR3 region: CASRQRAGSSSYNEQFF. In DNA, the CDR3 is TGTGCCAGCAGGCAAAGGGCAGGGTCCAGCTCCTACAATGAGCAGTTCTTC. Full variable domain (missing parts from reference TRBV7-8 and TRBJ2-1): GAGVSQSPRYKVAKRGQDVALRCDPISGHVSLFWYQQALGQGPEFLTYFQNEAQLDKSGLPSDRFFAERPEGSVSTLKIQRTQQEDSAVYLCASRQRAGSSSYNEQFFGPGTRLTVL.

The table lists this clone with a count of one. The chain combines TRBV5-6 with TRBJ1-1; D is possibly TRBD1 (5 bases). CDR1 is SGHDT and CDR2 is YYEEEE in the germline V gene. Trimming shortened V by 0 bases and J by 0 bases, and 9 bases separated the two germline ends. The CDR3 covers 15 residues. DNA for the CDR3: TGTGCCAGCAGCTTGGGGCCAGGGTTGAACACTGAAGCTTTCTTT. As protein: CASSLGPGLNTEAFF.

As DNA, the CDR3 is TGTGCCAGCAGTTTGGTGGACAGGAGCACCGGGGAGCTGTTTTTT. It encodes CASSLVDRSTGELFF. The chain uses TRBV28 and TRBJ2-2; TRBD1 aligns across 7 bases. V shed 3 bases and J 4 bases; nucleotides not matched to a gene: 5. Looked up from germline, CDR1 is MDHEN and CDR2 is SYDVKM. The CDR3 consists of 15 residues.

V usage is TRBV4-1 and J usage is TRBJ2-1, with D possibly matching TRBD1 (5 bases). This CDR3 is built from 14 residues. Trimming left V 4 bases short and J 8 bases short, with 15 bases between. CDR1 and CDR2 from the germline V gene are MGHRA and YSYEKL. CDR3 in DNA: TGCGCCAGCAGCCTCGAAGGCAGGGTCGATGAGCAGTTCTTC. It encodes CASSLEGRVDEQFF.

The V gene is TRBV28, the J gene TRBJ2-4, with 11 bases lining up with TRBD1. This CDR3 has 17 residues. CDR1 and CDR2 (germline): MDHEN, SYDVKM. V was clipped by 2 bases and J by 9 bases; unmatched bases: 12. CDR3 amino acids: CASSLPSPRTGGGIQYF. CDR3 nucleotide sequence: TGTGCCAGCAGTTTACCCTCGCCCAGGACAGGGGGCGGCATTCAGTACTTC.

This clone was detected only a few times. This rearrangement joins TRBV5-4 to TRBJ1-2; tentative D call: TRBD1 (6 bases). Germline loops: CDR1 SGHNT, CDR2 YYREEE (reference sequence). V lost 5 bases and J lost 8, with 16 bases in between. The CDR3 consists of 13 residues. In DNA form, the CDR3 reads TGTGCCAGCAGTTATACAGGGAAATGGGGCTACACCTTC. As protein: CASSYTGKWGYTF.

In DNA form, the CDR3 reads TGTGCCAGTAGTATAGTTTACAGGGGAGATACGCAGTATTTT. Amino acid sequence: CASSIVYRGDTQYF. V and J are TRBV19 and TRBJ2-3; 7 positions match TRBD1. Trimming removed 1 base from V and 5 bases from J; junction bases left unmatched: 3. Germline assignment: CDR1 LNHDA and CDR2 SQIVND (reference sequence). This CDR3 region has 14 residues. Based on the CDR3 plus reference TRBV19 and TRBJ2-3, the full variable domain is DGGITQSPKYLFRKEGQNVTLSCEQNLNHDAMYWYRQDPGQGLRLIYYSQIVNDFQKGDIAEGYSVSREKKESFPLTVTSAQKNPTAFYLCASSIVYRGDTQYFGPGTRLTVL.

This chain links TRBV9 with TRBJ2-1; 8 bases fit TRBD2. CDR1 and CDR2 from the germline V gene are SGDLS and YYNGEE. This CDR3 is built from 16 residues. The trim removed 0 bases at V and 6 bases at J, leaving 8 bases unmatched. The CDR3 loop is CASSVVPGGPVNEQFF. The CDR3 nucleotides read TGTGCCAGCAGCGTAGTGCCGGGGGGGCCGGTCAATGAGCAGTTCTTC.

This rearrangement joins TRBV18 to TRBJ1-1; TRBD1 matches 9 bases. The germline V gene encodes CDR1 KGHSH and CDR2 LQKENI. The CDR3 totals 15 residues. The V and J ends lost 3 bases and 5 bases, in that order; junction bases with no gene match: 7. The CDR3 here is CASSPGRDRVTEAFF. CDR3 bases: TGTGCCAGCTCACCCGGCCGGGACAGGGTAACTGAAGCTTTCTTT.

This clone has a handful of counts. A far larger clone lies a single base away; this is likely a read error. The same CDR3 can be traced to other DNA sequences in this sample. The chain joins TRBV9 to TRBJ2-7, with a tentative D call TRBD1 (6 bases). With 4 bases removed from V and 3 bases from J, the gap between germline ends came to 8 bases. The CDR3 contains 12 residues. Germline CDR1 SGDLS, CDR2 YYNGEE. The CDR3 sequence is CASSPTGYEQYF. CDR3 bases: TGTGCCAGCAGCCCGACAGGCTACGAGCAGTACTTC.